The next 17 T cell receptor beta chains were all read from a single sample in a study of blood T cell repertoires in COVID-19. Generated by immunoSEQ multiplex PCR, the TCRdb table keeps only in-frame clones and is missing some. The sample carries some 240,000 clones, around 87% recorded once. The specimen sequenced was PBMCs or T cells enriched from blood (not recorded which). The receptor source for this set is a woman aged 40 to 50 with acute COVID-19.

The V gene is TRBV7-2, the J gene TRBJ2-7, with D uncertain. Germline V CDR1 and CDR2: SGHTA, FQGNSA. The germline V and J ends were trimmed by 4 bases and 3 bases, with 10 bases remaining between them. The CDR3 has 13 residues. This CDR3 reads CASSYSRIYEQYF. CDR3 coding DNA: TGTGCCAGCAGCTACTCCCGAATCTACGAGCAGTACTTC.

The CDR3 reads CASSLSPGDKGQFF. Written as DNA, the CDR3 is TGTGCCAGCAGCTTAAGCCCCGGGGACAAGGGGCAGTTCTTC. The chain has TRBV7-2 and TRBJ2-1; possible D gene TRBD1, 6 bases. Trimming took 2 bases from V and 12 from J, leaving 17 bases between them. The length of the CDR3 is 14 residues. CDR1 and CDR2 (germline): SGHTA, FQGNSA.

This sequence joins TRBV10-3 and TRBJ1-1; D might be TRBD1 (6 bases). Germline values: CDR1 ENHRY, CDR2 SYGVKD. The V and J ends lost 7 bases and 6 bases respectively, with 18 bases between them. The CDR3 spans 14 residues. The CDR3 here is CAINDYQGIAEAFF. The CDR3 nucleotides read TGTGCCATCAACGATTACCAGGGGATCGCTGAAGCTTTCTTT.

The CDR3 sequence: CASRRVASTDTQYF. DNA of the CDR3: TGTGCCAGTAGGCGGGTAGCTAGCACAGATACGCAGTATTTT. V gene TRBV11-3 combines with J gene TRBJ2-3; maybe TRBD2 (5 bases). The CDR3 has 14 amino acids. Trimming stripped 9 bases from V and 0 bases from J, with 13 bases between. Germline-derived CDR1 and CDR2 are SGHNT and YENEEA.

The chain uses TRBV7-9 and TRBJ2-1; D call uncertain. The CDR3 has 12 amino acids. Looked up from germline, CDR1 is SEHNR and CDR2 is FQNEAQ (reference sequence). The V end was cut by 10 bases, the J end by 6 bases, with 13 bases between. The CDR3, as DNA: TGTGCCAACAGTCCTTTCGGCAATGAGCAGTTCTTC. Residues: CANSPFGNEQFF.

The chain has TRBV10-2 and TRBJ2-2, with D possibly being TRBD1 (6 bases). V was clipped by 0 bases and J by 3 bases, with 11 bases between them. CDR3 length equals 16 residues. The germline V gene encodes CDR1 WSHSY and CDR2 SAAADI. The CDR3 coding sequence is TGCGCCAGCAGTGAGTCTAGAGCAGGGGACACCGGGGAGCTGTTTTTT. It is translated as CASSESRAGDTGELFF.

The chain employs TRBV29-1 and TRBJ2-1; 10 bases align to TRBD2. This CDR3 spans 15 amino acids. V lost 6 bases and J lost 8; bases outside the gene matches: 13. Germline V gene lookup returns CDR1 SQVTM and CDR2 ANQGSEA. CDR3 protein: CSVDGYLAGAHEQFF. In nucleotides, the CDR3 is TGCAGCGTGGATGGGTATCTAGCGGGAGCTCATGAGCAGTTCTTC.

The rearrangement joins TRBV4-2 to TRBJ1-6; D is undetermined. V gave up 0 bases and J gave up 6 bases, with 6 bases separating them. Germline V gene lookup returns CDR1 LGHNA and CDR2 YNFKEQ. The CDR3 length is 14 residues. This CDR3 reads CASSQDGGNSPLHF. The CDR3 DNA is TGTGCCAGCAGCCAAGATGGAGGTAATTCACCCCTCCACTTT.

The chain's CDR3 is CASSLTGTGAYNEQFF. CDR3 coding DNA: TGTGCCAGCAGCTTAACCGGGACAGGCGCCTACAATGAGCAGTTCTTC. The V and J genes are TRBV11-2 and TRBJ2-1; 8 bases align to TRBD1. V trimming: 2 bases; J trimming: 2 bases; junction bases outside the gene matches: 5. Germline V gene sequence: CDR1 SGHAT, CDR2 FQNNGV. The CDR3 has 16 residues.

The J gene is TRBJ1-1, the V gene TRBV5-4; a weak D match, TRBD1 (6 bases). Trimming pared 0 bases from V and 0 bases from J, leaving 12 bases between. CDR3 length: 16 amino acids. CDR1 and CDR2 (germline): SGHNT, YYREEE (reference sequence). The CDR3 DNA sequence: TGTGCCAGCAGCTTGGTTGGGCAGGGGATGAACACTGAAGCTTTCTTT. The encoded protein is CASSLVGQGMNTEAFF.

The J gene is TRBJ2-7, the V gene TRBV30; possible D gene TRBD1, 6 bases. Trimming removed 5 bases at V and 0 bases at J, with 17 bases between. The CDR3 runs to 15 residues. Per germline, CDR1 GTSNPN and CDR2 SVGIG (reference sequence). The DNA of the CDR3 is TGTGCCTGGGGGGGTCGGCCAGGGGACTCCTACGAGCAGTACTTC. It codes for CAWGGRPGDSYEQYF. Combining the CDR3 with reference TRBV30 and TRBJ2-7 gives the whole variable domain SQTIHQWPATLVQPVGSPLSLECTVEGTSNPNLYWYRQAAGRGLQLLFYSVGIGQISSEVPQNLSASRPQDRQFILSSKKLLLSDSGFYLCAWGGRPGDSYEQYFGPGTRLTVT.

V usage is TRBV21-1 and J usage is TRBJ2-1; the tabulated D call, TRBD1, remains unverified against the DNA. TRBV21-1 is classified as a pseudogene. The CDR3 is made up of 12 amino acids. The DNA of the CDR3 is TGTGCCAGCAGGACAGCGTACAATGAGCAGTTCTTC. Protein: CASRTAYNEQFF.

The count of this clone is one. The chain joins TRBV19 to TRBJ1-2; D call uncertain. CDR1 and CDR2 from the germline V gene are LNHDA and SQIVND (reference sequence). This CDR3 spans 12 amino acids. Trimming took off 9 bases at V and 2 bases at J, with 10 bases between the two ends. CDR3 coding DNA: TGTGCCAGCCAGAGAGGGAACTATGGCTACACCTTC. Translated: CASQRGNYGYTF. Based on the CDR3 plus reference TRBV19 and TRBJ1-2, the full variable domain is DGGITQSPKYLFRKEGQNVTLSCEQNLNHDAMYWYRQDPGQGLRLIYYSQIVNDFQKGDIAEGYSVSREKKESFPLTVTSAQKNPTAFYLCASQRGNYGYTFGSGTRLTVV.

The chain employs TRBV19 and TRBJ2-7; a possible D gene is TRBD2 (7 bases). Trimming shortened V by 3 bases and J by 2 bases, and 14 bases separated the two germline ends. The CDR3 spans 15 residues. CDR1 is LNHDA, CDR2 SQIVND, per germline (reference sequence). The CDR3 coding sequence is TGTGCCAGTAGTATGGGGGGGACATTGACCTACGAGCAGTACTTC. This translates into CASSMGGTLTYEQYF. Complete variable domain (other parts from reference TRBV19 and TRBJ2-7): DGGITQSPKYLFRKEGQNVTLSCEQNLNHDAMYWYRQDPGQGLRLIYYSQIVNDFQKGDIAEGYSVSREKKESFPLTVTSAQKNPTAFYLCASSMGGTLTYEQYFGPGTRLTVT.

J is TRBJ2-5 and V is TRBV11-2, with D maybe TRBD1 (5 bases). This CDR3 has 16 amino acids. V was cut by 1 base and J by 4 bases, with 16 bases left in between. Germline CDR1 and CDR2: SGHAT and FQNNGV. CDR3 nucleotide sequence: TGTGCCAGCAGCTTAGTGGCTGGGGCTGGCGGAGAGACCCAGTACTTC. Residues: CASSLVAGAGGETQYF. The full variable domain, its missing parts supplied by reference TRBV11-2 and TRBJ2-5, is EAGVAQSPRYKIIEKRQSVAFWCNPISGHATLYWYQQILGQGPKLLIQFQNNGVVDDSQLPKDRFSAERLKGVDSTLKIQPAKLEDSAVYLCASSLVAGAGGETQYFGPGTRLLVL.

This sequence joins TRBV5-6 and TRBJ2-7, with a possible D match to TRBD1 (6 bases). This CDR3 is 14 amino acids long. V lost 0 bases and J lost 2, with 9 bases in between. Germline assignment: CDR1 SGHDT and CDR2 YYEEEE. The CDR3 is CASSLGTAAYEQYF. In nucleotides, the CDR3 is TGTGCCAGCAGCTTGGGGACAGCGGCCTACGAGCAGTACTTC.

The chain combines TRBV9 with TRBJ2-7; a weak D match, TRBD2 (6 bases). This CDR3 contains 14 residues. Germline V gene data show CDR1 as SGDLS and CDR2 as YYNGEE. The V gene lost 0 bases and the J gene lost 4 bases, with 11 bases spanning the gap. The CDR3 sequence: CASSVGASDYEQYF. CDR3 sequence (DNA): TGTGCCAGCAGCGTAGGTGCTAGCGATTACGAGCAGTACTTC.